This passage covers 24 T cell receptor beta chains from one sample sequenced in a study of CD8 T cells in ankylosing spondylitis. Study findings and constraints: A motif of under ten highly homologous TCR beta variants was seen as apparently characteristic of ankylosing spondylitis blood.

These receptors' targets are unknown. Each CDR3 protein is one row after TCRdb ran MiXCR on the 5' RACE reads. The sample yields 650,000 to 800,000 distinct CDR3 sequences, roughly 19% seen once. The specimen sequenced was blood, either unsorted or a sorted T cell fraction (not recorded which). The receptors were sampled from a male donor with ankylosing spondylitis.

V gene TRBV25-1 combines with J gene TRBJ1-3; possibly TRBD1 for D (5 bases). Trimming cost V 5 bases and J 5 bases, with 16 bases left between them. The CDR3 has 15 amino acids. Germline CDR1 and CDR2: MGHDK and SYGVNS. The CDR3 DNA reads as TGTGCCAGCAGTATAAACGACAGAGGAAGAAACACCATATATTTT. It is translated as CASSINDRGRNTIYF.

This clonotype was detected ten times or more. The chain links TRBV12-3 or TRBV12-4 to TRBJ1-2; D may be TRBD1 (6 bases). The CDR3 runs to 13 residues. V was cut by 0 bases and J by 6 bases, with 8 bases left in between. The CDR3 nucleotides are TGTGCCAGCAGTTTAGCCAGGGGACATGGCTACACCTTC. As protein: CASSLARGHGYTF.

The chain combines TRBV2 with TRBJ2-2; D unresolved. Germline V gene data show CDR1 as SNHLY and CDR2 as FYNNEI. V lost 3 bases and J lost 7, with 12 bases in between. The CDR3 length is 14 residues. This chain's CDR3 is CASSDPREGGELFF. CDR3 sequence (DNA): TGTGCCAGCAGTGACCCTAGGGAAGGCGGGGAGCTGTTTTTT.

This clonotype was seen a handful of times. The rearrangement joins TRBV24-1 to TRBJ2-3, with D hard to call. The length of the CDR3 is 14 residues. V was clipped by 1 base and J by 1 base, with 5 bases between them. In germline, CDR1 is KGHDR, CDR2 SFDVKD. As DNA, the CDR3 is TGTGCCACCAGTGATTTCGCGGGCACAGATACGCAGTATTTT. The encoded protein is CATSDFAGTDTQYF.

The chain carries TRBV20-1 and TRBJ1-2; 10 bases are a match to TRBD1. V trimming: 5 bases; J trimming: 2 bases; junction bases outside the gene matches: 5. The V gene's germline CDR1 is DFQATT and CDR2 SNEGSKA (reference sequence). The CDR3 has 14 amino acids. CDR3 region: CSAGTGAQNYGYTF. The CDR3 DNA is TGCAGTGCTGGGACAGGGGCGCAAAACTATGGCTACACCTTC.

The J gene is TRBJ1-2, the V gene TRBV14; 8 nucleotides match TRBD1. Unmatched junction bases numbered 9, after V lost 1 base and J lost 8 bases. This CDR3 spans 15 amino acids. Germline assignment: CDR1 SGHDN and CDR2 FVKESK. The CDR3 DNA sequence: TGTGCCAGCAGCCAAGCGTCAGGGGGCGCGGGAGGCTACACCTTC. As protein: CASSQASGGAGGYTF.

This clonotype was detected a few times. The DNA of the CDR3 is TGTGCCAGCAGCTTACCCGGGACTAGCGGGTCAGGTGAGCAGTTCTTC. It is translated as CASSLPGTSGSGEQFF. The chain is built from TRBV7-9 and TRBJ2-1; 12 bases are a match to TRBD2. The CDR3 totals 16 residues. Germline assignment: CDR1 SEHNR and CDR2 FQNEAQ (reference sequence). The trim removed 2 bases at V and 9 bases at J, leaving 8 bases unmatched.

The chain is built from TRBV6-2 or TRBV6-3 and TRBJ2-7; the D call may be TRBD1 or TRBD2 (6 bases each). The germline V gene has CDR1 MNHEY and CDR2 SVGEGT. V was pared by 5 bases and J by 1 base, with 18 bases between. The length of the CDR3 is 16 residues. The CDR3 protein is CASSHRGPPASYEQYF. For the CDR3, the DNA is TGTGCCAGCAGTCATCGGGGGCCCCCTGCATCCTACGAGCAGTACTTC.

The chain uses TRBV5-1 and TRBJ2-7; 12 bases fit TRBD1. Trimming took 4 bases from V and 4 from J; bases not matched to a gene: 6. The CDR3 length is 15 residues. Germline V gene lookup returns CDR1 SGHRS and CDR2 YFSETQ. The CDR3 region has the DNA TGCGCCAGCAGCAGGGGGACAGGGGGCTCATACGAGCAGTACTTC. As protein: CASSRGTGGSYEQYF.

Only a few counts were recorded for this clonotype. The chain links TRBV29-1 to TRBJ1-2; D is unresolved. This CDR3 has 12 residues. Germline V CDR1 and CDR2: SQVTM, ANQGSEA. V was clipped by 7 bases and J by 1 base, with 10 bases between them. The CDR3 reads CSATQFNYGYTF. The CDR3 region has the DNA TGCAGCGCAACACAGTTTAACTATGGCTACACCTTC. The complete variable domain, with remaining parts taken from reference TRBV29-1 and TRBJ1-2, reads SAVISQKPSRDICQRGTSLTIQCQVDSQVTMMFWYRQQPGQSLTLIATANQGSEATYESGFVIDKFPISRPNLTFSTLTVSNMSPEDSSIYLCSATQFNYGYTFGSGTRLTVV.

The J gene is TRBJ2-2, the V gene TRBV20-1; 9 bases match TRBD2. Germline V gives CDR1 DFQATT, CDR2 SNEGSKA (reference sequence). The CDR3 is 16 amino acids. Trimming took 3 bases from V and 0 from J; bases not matched to a gene: 5. The CDR3 sequence is CSASPSGRTNTGELFF. CDR3 DNA: TGCAGTGCTAGTCCCAGCGGGAGGACGAACACCGGGGAGCTGTTTTTT.

This clonotype occurred a few times. The chain combines TRBV29-1 with TRBJ1-1, with D unclear. The germline V gene encodes CDR1 SQVTM and CDR2 ANQGSEA. The CDR3 extends over 12 amino acids. V lost 7 bases, J lost 10 bases, and 19 bases lay in between. The chain's CDR3 is CSAPLGGGRAFF. The CDR3 nucleotides read TGCAGCGCACCCCTTGGTGGCGGTCGAGCTTTCTTT.

This clonotype occurred a few times. The chain is built from TRBV7-2 and TRBJ1-2; D gene unclear. The length of the CDR3 is 13 residues. CDR1 SGHTA and CDR2 FQGNSA come from the germline V gene. V was trimmed by 3 bases and J by 12 bases, leaving 17 bases between them. CDR3 sequence (DNA): TGTGCCAGCAGCTTCGGTAGGGATCCCCGCAACACCTTC. It yields the protein CASSFGRDPRNTF.

There are a few counts of this clonotype. The rearrangement links TRBV12-3 or TRBV12-4 to TRBJ2-5; the match to TRBD2 covers 7 bases. The CDR3 runs 14 residues. Unmatched junction bases numbered 9, after V lost 6 bases and J lost 5 bases. CDR3 DNA: TGTGCCAGCAGCCTGTGGGAGGGGCCCGAGACCCAGTACTTC. Translated, it gives CASSLWEGPETQYF.

This clonotype is a singleton in its sample. The CDR3 DNA follows: TGTGCCAGCAGCTCCGGGTGGGAGATCTCCTACAATGAGCAGTTCTTC. It translates to CASSSGWEISYNEQFF. The chain carries TRBV5-6 and TRBJ2-1; possible D gene TRBD2, 5 bases. Trimming shortened V by 3 bases and J by 0 bases, and 13 bases separated the two germline ends. Germline CDR1 reads SGHDT; CDR2 reads YYEEEE. The CDR3 has 16 residues.

The chain carries TRBV7-3 and TRBJ2-3, with D tentatively TRBD2 (6 bases). The CDR3 loop spans 16 amino acids. Germline lookup yields CDR1 SGHTA and CDR2 FQGTGA. Trimming took off 2 bases at V and 2 bases at J, with 14 bases between the two ends. This CDR3 reads CASSLLGGGPTDTQYF. The CDR3 nucleotides are TGTGCCAGCAGCTTACTGGGGGGAGGTCCCACAGATACGCAGTATTTT. Full variable domain (remainder filled in from reference TRBV7-3 and TRBJ2-3): GAGVSQTPSNKVTEKGKYVELRCDPISGHTALYWYRQSLGQGPEFLIYFQGTGAADDSGLPNDRFFAVRPEGSVSTLKIQRTERGDSAVYLCASSLLGGGPTDTQYFGPGTRLTVL.

In this sample, this clonotype turned up many times. V and J are TRBV20-1 and TRBJ2-7; unclear D gene. Germline CDR1 and CDR2: DFQATT and SNEGSKA (reference sequence). With 1 base removed from V and 3 bases from J, the gap between germline ends came to 7 bases. The CDR3 consists of 12 residues. CDR3 bases: TGCAGTGCTAGAGGGGCACTCTACGAGCAGTACTTC. Residues: CSARGALYEQYF.

DNA for the CDR3: TGCAGTGCTCGCGCCGGGACAGGGTTAGAAGAGCAGTACTTC. Encoded protein: CSARAGTGLEEQYF. The chain carries TRBV20-1 and TRBJ2-7, with TRBD1 matching over 9 bases. The V segment lost 5 bases and the J segment 7 bases; nucleotides outside the gene matches: 12. Germline CDR1 and CDR2: DFQATT and SNEGSKA (reference sequence). CDR3 size: 14 residues.

The sample holds many counts of this clonotype. This chain connects TRBV3-1 to TRBJ2-3; 7 nucleotides line up with TRBD2. The V gene end was trimmed by 4 bases and the J gene end by 6 bases; junction bases not matched to a gene: 13. This CDR3 is 16 amino acids long. Germline lookup yields CDR1 LGHDT and CDR2 YNNKEL (reference sequence). This chain's CDR3 is CASSPSLAKGMDTQYF. The CDR3 DNA reads TGTGCCAGCAGCCCCTCACTAGCGAAGGGGATGGATACGCAGTATTTT.

The V and J genes are TRBV7-8 and TRBJ2-1; D tentatively reads TRBD1 or TRBD2 (6 bases each). The germline V gene has CDR1 SGHVS and CDR2 FQNEAQ. V dropped 4 bases and J dropped 8 bases, with 15 bases sitting between them. The CDR3 extends over 14 amino acids. The CDR3 DNA is TGTGCCAGCAGCTCGGGTGGGGGGCACTATGAGCAGTTCTTC. This gives the protein CASSSGGGHYEQFF.

This chain links TRBV29-1 with TRBJ2-1, with D uncertain. Germline CDR1 reads SQVTM; CDR2 reads ANQGSEA. Trimming pared 2 bases from V and 5 bases from J, leaving 7 bases between. The CDR3 loop spans 12 amino acids. CDR3 nucleotide sequence: TGCAGCGTTGAAAGAGGCCACAATGAGCAGTTCTTC. Residues: CSVERGHNEQFF.

The V call is TRBV27, the J call TRBJ2-5, with 10 bases lining up with TRBD2. The germline CDR1 and CDR2 sequences are MNHEY and SMNVEV (reference sequence). CDR3 size: 15 residues. J lost 3 bases, V lost 4 bases, and 5 bases had no gene match. The CDR3 sequence: CASSSWLAGEETQYF. DNA of the CDR3: TGTGCCAGCAGTTCTTGGCTAGCGGGGGAAGAGACCCAGTACTTC.

The genes are TRBV4-2 and TRBJ1-1; TRBD1 agrees at 7 bases. Losses at the gene ends were 4 bases for V and 8 bases for J; bases not matched to a gene: 16. CDR3 length: 16 amino acids. Germline CDR1 reads LGHNA; CDR2 reads YNFKEQ. The CDR3 DNA follows: TGTGCCAGCAGCCCACTCTCTCTCGGACAGGTTCGGGAAGCTTTCTTT. Translation: CASSPLSLGQVREAFF.

This clonotype showed up many times. V gene TRBV10-3 combines with J gene TRBJ2-1; 7 bases are a match to TRBD2. V shed 6 bases, J shed 10 bases, and the junction held 3 bases outside the gene matches. CDR1 is ENHRY and CDR2 is SYGVKD in the germline V gene. The CDR3 is made up of 11 amino acids. The CDR3 nucleotides are TGTGCCATCAGGGGAGGGACCGAGCAGTTCTTC. Its protein is CAIRGGTEQFF.